The T cell receptor beta chain under discussion was sequenced for a study of blood T cells in healthy people across ages. Study findings and constraints: Significant beta diversity loss was already apparent by age approximately 37, declining roughly linearly.

This CDR3 is 17 amino acids long. Germline V CDR1 and CDR2: SGHTA, FQGNSA. V dropped 5 bases and J dropped 0; count of bases not matched to a gene: 9. Worth noting for this clonotype: Antigen specificity is unknown.

Isolation per sample recovered at least 6 million PBMCs. A second PCR of 7 to 11 cycles used a sample-barcoded 5' primer and a J-beta primer mix. MiXCR, applied by TCRdb to the 5' RACE reads, yields one record per CDR3 protein. The table lists 1.8 million or so distinct CDR3 sequences, roughly 43% of them singletons. The genes are TRBV7-2 and TRBJ2-4, with 8 bases lining up with TRBD2. This TCR came from a human donor in good health. What was sequenced was blood. The CDR3: CASSGKGGGIAKNIQYF. In DNA, the CDR3 is TGTGCCAGCAGCGGGAAGGGCGGGGGGATAGCCAAAAACATTCAGTACTTC.